This TCR beta chain was captured by sequencing in a study of blood T cell repertoires in COVID-19. Study information: The United States, Italy and Spain provided the acute and convalescent COVID-19 samples. Sample material is recorded as cDNA or gDNA derived from T cells, B-cell-depleted T cells, or PBMCs.

Original data processing: Amplification of reference gene primers was used by the study to estimate nucleated cell counts. Sequencing was performed with immunoSEQ multiplex PCR; in TCRdb, only in-frame clones are kept and a portion is missing. The DNA gave D and trimming, while V, J and clone size come from that table. The data show roughly 150,000 clones, 82% seen once. Germline V gene lookup returns CDR1 SNHLY and CDR2 FYNNEI. The V gene lost 3 bases and the J gene lost 0 bases, with 9 bases spanning the gap. The CDR3 has 16 residues. Sequenced material: peripheral blood. The clonotype originates from a human donor with acute or convalescent COVID-19. The donor label of this sample is uncertain. The chain employs TRBV2 and TRBJ2-6, with D unresolved. CDR3 protein: CASSERQYSGANVLTF. The CDR3 DNA is TGTGCCAGCAGTGAGAGGCAGTACTCTGGGGCCAACGTCCTGACTTTC.